One sample yielded the 3 T cell receptor beta chains listed below, sequenced in a study of blood T cell repertoires in COVID-19. Produced via immunoSEQ multiplex PCR; TCRdb's table is partial and in-frame only. The profile covers under 250,000 clones, with roughly 85% appearing a single time and about 2.4% taken by the ten largest. The sequencing sample was made of peripheral blood. The source is a woman aged 65 to 85 with COVID-19, enrolled during active disease.

The J gene is TRBJ1-1, the V gene TRBV2; maybe TRBD1 (6 bases). Germline V gene lookup returns CDR1 SNHLY and CDR2 FYNNEI. V was trimmed by 5 bases and J by 6 bases, leaving 19 bases between them. The CDR3 consists of 15 residues. The CDR3 spells CASSYTTQGASEAFF. The CDR3 DNA is TGTGCCAGCAGTTATACGACACAGGGTGCGTCTGAAGCTTTCTTT.

The rearrangement uses TRBV24-1 and TRBJ1-2; D ambiguous. V lost 7 bases to trimming and J lost 2 bases, with 10 bases between them. CDR3 length equals 13 residues. The germline V gene has CDR1 KGHDR and CDR2 SFDVKD. The chain's CDR3 is CATSPQTNYGYTF. DNA for the CDR3: TGTGCCACCAGCCCACAGACAAACTATGGCTACACCTTC.

The chain employs TRBV15 and TRBJ2-7; 9 bases map to TRBD1. V was clipped by 4 bases and J by 5 bases; unmatched bases: 6. CDR3 length: 14 amino acids. The germline V gene has CDR1 LNHNV and CDR2 YYDKDF (reference sequence). The CDR3 DNA reads TGTGCCACCAGCATTGTGGACAGGGGCCACGAGCAGTACTTC. This codes for CATSIVDRGHEQYF.